What follows describes a single T cell receptor (beta chain). Its antigen is not known. It was with 60 Vbeta and 13 Jbeta primers that the PCR ran. Libraries were prepared by immunoSEQ multiplex PCR; TCRdb keeps only in-frame clonotypes and omits some of them. The table shows roughly 89,000 clones, with around 81% occurring only once. V was pared by 2 bases and J by 3 bases, with 5 bases of the junction left unmatched. The CDR3 has 15 amino acids. Germline V gives CDR1 WNHNN, CDR2 SYGVQD (reference sequence). This entry belongs to a study of cytomegalovirus exposure and HLA in healthy donors. Across the whole study: Some 80 million unique TCR sequences came from HLA-typed donors in an early release. Study results and caveats: Prior analysis indicated that the majority of TCR beta V segments exhibited productivity approximately 87% or approximately 30% of the time. Usually a TCR sequence was rare, but some public TCRs were found in many donors. TCR association rates varied by HLA locus in a later analysis, with DRB1 highest and HLA-C lowest.

The clonotype comes from a woman in her 30s in good health and CMV-seronegative. The sample was PBMCs. The chain is built from TRBV10-1 and TRBJ2-7, with 9 bases matching TRBD2. DNA for the CDR3: TGCGCCAGCAGTGAGGGTTTAGCGGGAGTCTACGAGCAGTACTTC. Encoded protein: CASSEGLAGVYEQYF.